The clone carrying this T cell receptor beta chain has a handful of counts. Trimming took off 5 bases at V and 10 bases at J, with 12 bases between the two ends. The CDR3 has 13 residues. The data originate from a study of Graves' ophthalmopathy and Graves' hyperthyroidism. As the template, RNA transcripts were used to amplify TCR beta CDR3 regions. In the first round, RT-PCR was carried out with HTBI primers, and a multiplex PCR formed the second round. TCRdb analysed the multiplex PCR reads with MiXCR anew, one entry per CDR3 protein. The sample records some 520,000 distinct CDR3 sequences, approximately 15% being singletons. Moderate-to-severe activity, with CAS ≥3, NOSPECS ≥4 and duration under 3 months, characterized the donors with ophthalmopathy. Patients were left out if they had other autoimmune diseases, uncontrolled infections, pregnancy or lactation.

This sequence was found in a woman aged 30 to 39 with Graves' ophthalmopathy. This chain uses TRBV12-3 or TRBV12-4 with TRBJ1-6; tentatively, D is TRBD1 (6 bases). Sequenced material: blood. Here the CDR3 reads CASSGQLDSPLHF. In DNA, the CDR3 is TGTGCCAGCAGTGGACAGTTAGACTCACCCCTCCACTTT.